Presented here are 15 T cell receptor beta chains from one specimen sequenced in a study of T cell responses to AZD1222 COVID-19 vaccine (dated by TCRdb to about 2021). The library came from the immunoSEQ multiplex PCR assay. The table was pulled from immuneACCESS by TCRdb, which kept in-frame rearrangements only. Such tables lose some clones; where checked, under half of the loss comes from unresolved V genes, and the rest has no known cause. This sample is represented by roughly 70,000 clones; 79% of them were singletons. Roughly 25% of the sample comes from the top ten. Sample time point, as interpreted from the label and publication: baseline before first vaccination. What this sample's treatment or condition label stands for: meningococcal conjugate vaccine given as trial control. The specimen was peripheral blood, collected on day 0 of MenACWY control vaccination. The receptors were gathered from an adult in good health.

The rearrangement joins TRBV5-4 to TRBJ1-2; D gene unclear. This CDR3 is 14 amino acids long. Trimming removed 2 bases at V and 4 bases at J, with 12 bases between. Germline CDR1 reads SGHNT; CDR2 reads YYREEE (reference sequence). The chain's CDR3 is CASSFGLNSYGYTF. The DNA of the CDR3 is TGTGCCAGCAGCTTTGGGCTGAATTCCTATGGCTACACCTTC.

The chain has TRBV7-2 and TRBJ1-2; D remains ambiguous. V lost 1 base and J lost 8, with 14 bases in between. CDR1 is SGHTA, CDR2 FQGNSA, per germline. The CDR3 consists of 14 residues. Here the CDR3 reads CASSLVGFPEGYTF. As DNA, the CDR3 is TGTGCCAGCAGCTTAGTGGGTTTCCCAGAAGGCTACACCTTC.

The J gene is TRBJ2-1, the V gene TRBV29-1, with D perhaps TRBD2 (6 bases). Between the trimmed V and J ends, which lost 6 bases and 2 bases, there was a span of 14 bases. CDR1 SQVTM and CDR2 ANQGSEA come from the germline V gene. The CDR3 totals 14 residues. In DNA form, the CDR3 reads TGCAGCGTCACGGGACTCGGGACCTACAATGAGCAGTTCTTC. It translates to CSVTGLGTYNEQFF.

This rearrangement joins TRBV19 to TRBJ1-4, with 8 bases fitting TRBD1. V was pared by 6 bases and J by 0 bases, with 3 bases of the junction left unmatched. CDR1 is LNHDA, CDR2 SQIVND, per germline (reference sequence). This CDR3 is 15 amino acids long. CDR3 in amino acids: CASRGQEATNEKLFF. The CDR3 DNA follows: TGTGCCAGTAGGGGACAGGAGGCAACTAATGAAAAACTGTTTTTT. The variable domain in full, completed from reference TRBV19 and TRBJ1-4, reads DGGITQSPKYLFRKEGQNVTLSCEQNLNHDAMYWYRQDPGQGLRLIYYSQIVNDFQKGDIAEGYSVSREKKESFPLTVTSAQKNPTAFYLCASRGQEATNEKLFFGSGTQLSVL.

This chain connects TRBV5-1 to TRBJ2-1; possibly TRBD1 or TRBD2 for D (5 bases each). Germline V gene sequence: CDR1 SGHRS, CDR2 YFSETQ. The V and J ends lost 3 bases and 7 bases respectively, with 8 bases between them. The CDR3 is made up of 12 amino acids. The CDR3, as DNA: TGCGCCAGCAGCTCTGGGGGAAATGAGCAGTTCTTC. Its translation is CASSSGGNEQFF. Together with reference TRBV5-1 and TRBJ2-1, the CDR3 gives the full variable domain: KAGVTQTPRYLIKTRGQQVTLSCSPISGHRSVSWYQQTPGQGLQFLFEYFSETQRNKGNFPGRFSGRQFSNSRSEMNVSTLELGDSALYLCASSSGGNEQFFGPGTRLTVL.

The chain employs TRBV28 and TRBJ1-2; 7 positions match TRBD1. Germline V lookup: CDR1 MDHEN, CDR2 SYDVKM. J gave up 4 bases and V 2 bases, and 7 bases lay outside the gene matches. This CDR3 contains 15 residues. The CDR3 DNA follows: TGTGCCAGCAGTTTACAACAGGGGTATAGCTATGGCTACACCTTC. Its translation is CASSLQQGYSYGYTF.

J is TRBJ2-1 and V is TRBV6-2 or TRBV6-3; possible D gene TRBD2, 5 bases. The germline gives CDR1 MNHEY, CDR2 SVGEGT. V was clipped by 6 bases and J by 0 bases, with 12 bases between them. The CDR3 spans 15 residues. The CDR3 here is CASSQDLSSYNEQFF. The CDR3 coding sequence is TGTGCCAGCAGCCAGGACTTAAGCTCCTACAATGAGCAGTTCTTC.

This clone showed up many times. The junction shows a germline mismatch at one end, possibly a read error. The rearrangement links TRBV5-8 to TRBJ1-2, with 10 bases fitting TRBD1. CDR3 size: 12 residues. Looked up from germline, CDR1 is SGHTS and CDR2 is YDEGEE. The CDR3 coding sequence is TGTGCCAGCAGCAGGGGACAGGGGCTACTCTTCTTC. It specifies CASSRGQGLLFF.

This clone appeared once. The rearrangement joins TRBV28 to TRBJ1-2; TRBD1 matches 11 bases. Germline V CDR1 and CDR2: MDHEN, SYDVKM. V gave up 3 bases and J gave up 6 bases; unmatched junction bases: 6. The CDR3 runs 15 residues. In DNA form, the CDR3 reads TGTGCCAGCAGTTTTTCCGGACAGGGGGCTGATGGCTACACCTTC. Its translation is CASSFSGQGADGYTF.

The genes are TRBV9 and TRBJ1-6, with D unclear. Between the trimmed V and J ends, which lost 0 bases and 8 bases, there was a span of 15 bases. Germline CDR1 and CDR2: SGDLS and YYNGEE. The CDR3 spans 16 residues. CDR3 loop: CASSVGPFGRDSPLHF. In nucleotides, the CDR3 is TGTGCCAGCAGCGTAGGTCCATTCGGGAGGGATTCACCCCTCCACTTT.

The V call is TRBV2, the J call TRBJ2-7, with TRBD1 matching over 7 bases. The CDR3 totals 16 residues. After removal of 5 bases from V and 0 bases from J, the junction contained 10 bases not matched to a gene. Germline assignment: CDR1 SNHLY and CDR2 FYNNEI. Written as DNA, the CDR3 is TGTGCCAGCAGTCCCTGGGGCGACAGGGACTCCTACGAGCAGTACTTC. This codes for CASSPWGDRDSYEQYF.

The chain joins TRBV3-1 (or the pseudogene TRBV3-2) to TRBJ2-5; D gene unclear. The CDR3 runs 18 residues. Germline CDR1 and CDR2: LGHDT and YNNKEL (reference sequence). V dropped 0 bases and J dropped 2 bases, with 19 bases sitting between them. CDR3 in DNA: TGTGCCAGCAGCCAAGAATTGGAACTGAGCTACCGGCAAGAGACCCAGTACTTC. It specifies CASSQELELSYRQETQYF.

The genes are TRBV29-1 and TRBJ1-1; no clear D. Looked up from germline, CDR1 is SQVTM and CDR2 is ANQGSEA. This CDR3 is 11 amino acids long. Trimming took 3 bases from V and 9 from J, leaving 11 bases between them. The CDR3 loop is CSVEPSDKAFF. CDR3 coding DNA: TGCAGCGTTGAGCCTTCGGATAAAGCTTTCTTT. Filled out from reference TRBV29-1 and TRBJ1-1, the complete variable domain reads SAVISQKPSRDICQRGTSLTIQCQVDSQVTMMFWYRQQPGQSLTLIATANQGSEATYESGFVIDKFPISRPNLTFSTLTVSNMSPEDSSIYLCSVEPSDKAFFGQGTRLTVV.

The rearrangement links TRBV7-9 to TRBJ2-7; 7 nucleotides line up with TRBD2. Germline trimming cut 5 bases from V and 5 bases from J; bases unmatched to any gene: 9. The CDR3 has 14 amino acids. Germline V CDR1 and CDR2: SEHNR, FQNEAQ (reference sequence). The chain's CDR3 is CASSREVGVDEQYF. The CDR3 DNA is TGTGCCAGCAGCCGGGAGGTCGGGGTGGACGAGCAGTACTTC.

The rearrangement joins TRBV2 to TRBJ1-4; the D gene is possibly TRBD1 (5 bases). The CDR3 consists of 13 residues. Trimming left V 5 bases short and J 8 bases short, with 12 bases between. The germline V gene has CDR1 SNHLY and CDR2 FYNNEI. The CDR3 region is CASSPGEGEKLFF. The DNA of the CDR3 is TGTGCCAGCAGTCCGGGGGAGGGGGAAAAACTGTTTTTT.